This T cell receptor (beta chain) was obtained from a study of T cells after posttransplantation cyclophosphamide. The study's findings and limits: Blood and skin or GI T cell repertoires showed limited TRB overlap.

Clones were sequenced by immunoSEQ multiplex PCR, and TCRdb holds only the in-frame ones, with some missing. The sample records about 6,800 clones, around 90% being singletons. Comments on this clone: Its specificity is unknown.

CDR1 and CDR2 from the germline V gene are SQVTM and ANQGSEA. The CDR3 is 13 amino acids. Germline trimming cut 4 bases from V and 2 bases from J; bases unmatched to any gene: 2. Treatment was busulfan-fludarabine conditioning, a marrow graft, and cyclophosphamide on days +3 and +4. The sequence was collected from a male patient aged 60-70 years who received an allogeneic stem cell transplant from a related donor and was CMV-positive. Some T cells may arise from the graft donor. The sequenced sample was CD8+ T cells sorted from blood, obtained after allogeneic stem cell transplant with posttransplant cyclophosphamide. J is TRBJ2-3 and V is TRBV29-1, with 8 bases that match TRBD2. This chain's CDR3 is CSVVAGFTDTQYF. In DNA, the CDR3 is TGCAGCGTTGTAGCGGGGTTCACAGATACGCAGTATTTT.